Each of the 31 T cell receptor beta chains below was sequenced from the same sample in a study of cytomegalovirus exposure and HLA in healthy donors. PCR was performed using 60 Vbeta and 13 Jbeta primers. TCRdb's table, derived via immunoSEQ multiplex PCR, lists solely in-frame clones and lacks some. The sample has some 150,000 clones; around 78% are singletons. Input material: PBMCs. These receptors were obtained from a male donor in good health and CMV-seronegative.

This clone appeared once. Since the CDR3 does not end with the conserved phenylalanine or tryptophan, this likely comes from a read error. This chain connects TRBV28 to TRBJ1-2; 7 bases agree with TRBD1. The germline gives CDR1 MDHEN, CDR2 SYDVKM. J gave up 4 bases and V 5 bases, and 10 bases lay outside the gene matches. The CDR3 consists of 15 residues. CDR3 residues: CASSTYSGTAYGYTL. Written as DNA, the CDR3 is TGTGCCAGCAGTACCTACTCAGGGACAGCCTATGGCTACACCCTC.

This chain joins TRBV30 and TRBJ2-7, with 7 positions matching TRBD1. The germline V gene encodes CDR1 GTSNPN and CDR2 SVGIG (reference sequence). The CDR3 extends over 15 amino acids. After removal of 0 bases from V and 0 bases from J, the junction contained 5 bases not matched to a gene. CDR3 sequence: CAWSVAGGFSYEQYF. The CDR3 DNA reads as TGTGCCTGGAGTGTGGCAGGGGGTTTCTCCTACGAGCAGTACTTC.

This rearrangement joins TRBV5-4 to TRBJ1-3, with D possibly matching TRBD1 (5 bases). Per germline, CDR1 SGHNT and CDR2 YYREEE (reference sequence). CDR3 length: 14 amino acids. Trimming cost V 10 bases and J 0 bases, with 14 bases left between them. This CDR3 reads CAATFGGSGNTIYF. The CDR3 DNA is TGTGCCGCTACCTTCGGGGGCTCTGGAAACACCATATATTTT. Full variable domain (missing parts from reference TRBV5-4 and TRBJ1-3): ETGVTQSPTHLIKTRGQQVTLRCSSQSGHNTVSWYQQALGQGPQFIFQYYREEENGRGNFPPRFSGLQFPNYSSELNVNALELDDSALYLCAATFGGSGNTIYFGEGSWLTVV.

The rearrangement joins TRBV7-2 to TRBJ1-4; D is undetermined. This CDR3 has 11 residues. In germline, CDR1 is SGHTA, CDR2 FQGNSA. Trimming shortened V by 7 bases and J by 8 bases, and 8 bases separated the two germline ends. Written as DNA, the CDR3 is TGTGCCAGCACAAACGGGGAAAAACTGTTTTTT. This sequence encodes CASTNGEKLFF.

This chain connects TRBV5-1 to TRBJ2-7; TRBD1 aligns across 7 bases. CDR1 and CDR2 (germline): SGHRS, YFSETQ. This CDR3 has 15 amino acids. Losses at the gene ends were 0 bases for V and 0 bases for J; bases not matched to a gene: 3. The DNA of the CDR3 is TGCGCCAGCAGCTTGGCCGGGACAGACTCCTACGAGCAGTACTTC. It specifies CASSLAGTDSYEQYF.

This clone was seen only once. The rearrangement uses TRBV2 and TRBJ2-7; TRBD1 is a possible D gene (6 bases). The CDR3 runs 14 residues. Between the trimmed V and J ends, which lost 8 bases and 3 bases, there was a span of 17 bases. CDR1 and CDR2 from the germline V gene are SNHLY and FYNNEI. CDR3 in DNA: TGTGCCAGCGGTCCCCGGGACATTTTCTACGAGCAGTACTTC. This translates into CASGPRDIFYEQYF.

This clone has only a few counts. V gene TRBV29-1 combines with J gene TRBJ1-1, with D hard to call. Germline loops: CDR1 SQVTM, CDR2 ANQGSEA. Trimming stripped 3 bases from V and 10 bases from J, with 12 bases between. The CDR3 is made up of 11 amino acids. The CDR3 coding sequence is TGCAGCGTTGATTATCTCAGAAGAGCTTTCTTT. It encodes CSVDYLRRAFF.

The chain combines TRBV7-3 with TRBJ2-3; D unresolved. Germline loops: CDR1 SGHTA, CDR2 FQGTGA. There are 18 residues in the CDR3. The germline V and J ends were trimmed by 1 base and 0 bases, with 17 bases remaining between them. The CDR3 loop is CASSLKPGRPRSTDTQYF. The CDR3 DNA follows: TGTGCCAGCAGCTTAAAACCTGGCAGGCCCCGTAGCACAGATACGCAGTATTTT.

This sequence joins TRBV5-1 and TRBJ2-7; 8 nucleotides agree with TRBD1. This CDR3 has 18 amino acids. Germline V gene sequence: CDR1 SGHRS, CDR2 YFSETQ. V trimming: 0 bases; J trimming: 6 bases; junction bases outside the gene matches: 17. The CDR3, as DNA: TGCGCCAGCAGCTTGGTCGACAGGGGCGACCTTGGTGGTTTCGAGCAGTACTTC. As protein: CASSLVDRGDLGGFEQYF.

The rearrangement links TRBV19 to TRBJ2-7; a possible D gene is TRBD1 (6 bases). Trimming took 6 bases from V and 0 from J, leaving 15 bases between them. This CDR3 spans 15 amino acids. Germline V gives CDR1 LNHDA, CDR2 SQIVND (reference sequence). The CDR3 is CASRSPGAASYEQYF. CDR3 bases: TGTGCCAGTAGATCTCCAGGGGCGGCCTCCTACGAGCAGTACTTC.

This chain connects TRBV25-1 to TRBJ1-3, with D perhaps matching TRBD1 (6 bases). CDR1 and CDR2 (germline): MGHDK, SYGVNS. The CDR3 spans 15 residues. V was trimmed by 5 bases and J by 0 bases, leaving 11 bases between them. The CDR3 region has the DNA TGTGCCAGCAGTCCAAGGGGGGGCTCTGGAAACACCATATATTTT. Amino acid sequence: CASSPRGGSGNTIYF.

This chain connects TRBV29-1 to TRBJ2-1, with D tentatively TRBD2 (6 bases). This CDR3 contains 16 residues. The germline V gene encodes CDR1 SQVTM and CDR2 ANQGSEA. V gave up 0 bases and J gave up 9 bases, with 21 bases separating them. As DNA, the CDR3 is TGCAGCGTTGAAGATTGGGTGGGAGAGGGTAGCGGTGAGCAGTTCTTC. The encoded protein is CSVEDWVGEGSGEQFF.

The V call is TRBV29-1, the J call TRBJ2-1; TRBD2 matches 10 bases. CDR1 SQVTM and CDR2 ANQGSEA come from the germline V gene. The V segment lost 7 bases and the J segment 3 bases; nucleotides outside the gene matches: 9. The CDR3 consists of 15 residues. Written as DNA, the CDR3 is TGCAGCGCGGGCAACCTAGCGGGAGTCTACAATGAGCAGTTCTTC. Protein sequence: CSAGNLAGVYNEQFF.

CDR3 loop: CASSLVGNEKLFF. The CDR3 DNA is TGTGCCAGCAGTCTTGTGGGCAACGAAAAACTGTTTTTT. The chain has TRBV6-1 and TRBJ1-4; D remains ambiguous. The CDR3 sequence is 13 residues long. V lost 5 bases and J 8 bases, leaving 12 bases between the germline ends. The germline gives CDR1 MNHNS, CDR2 SASEGT.

In DNA form, the CDR3 reads TGCGCCAGCAGAGGGGTGCTGAACACTGAAGCTTTCTTT. Translation: CASRGVLNTEAFF. This rearrangement joins TRBV5-1 to TRBJ1-1; D perhaps matches TRBD1 (5 bases). Germline V gives CDR1 SGHRS, CDR2 YFSETQ. The CDR3 covers 13 residues. The V end was cut by 5 bases, the J end by 0 bases, with 8 bases between.

The rearrangement joins TRBV30 to TRBJ1-2; no clear D gene. Germline CDR1 is GTSNPN and CDR2 is SVGIG (reference sequence). V was clipped by 0 bases and J by 8 bases, with 22 bases between them. The CDR3 is 16 amino acids. CDR3 bases: TGTGCCTGGAGTGTACGGCCGGGTCTCTCAACCCGAGGCTACACCTTC. The encoded protein is CAWSVRPGLSTRGYTF.

The genes are TRBV27 and TRBJ1-1, with D hard to call. The CDR3 extends over 13 amino acids. CDR1 and CDR2 from the germline V gene are MNHEY and SMNVEV (reference sequence). Deletions cut 0 bases from V and 2 bases from J, with 4 bases between. The CDR3 is CASSLSINTEAFF. CDR3 nucleotides: TGTGCCAGCAGTTTATCAATAAACACTGAAGCTTTCTTT.

The chain couples TRBV15 to TRBJ2-1; a weak D match, TRBD2 (6 bases). Trimming removed 7 bases at V and 7 bases at J, with 11 bases between. Per germline, CDR1 LNHNV and CDR2 YYDKDF (reference sequence). The length of the CDR3 is 12 residues. CDR3 nucleotides: TGTGCCACCAAGGGCGGAGGGAATGAGCAGTTCTTC. Translating gives CATKGGGNEQFF. The full variable domain, rest sourced from reference TRBV15 and TRBJ2-1, is DAMVIQNPRYQVTQFGKPVTLSCSQTLNHNVMYWYQQKSSQAPKLLFHYYDKDFNNEADTPDNFQSRRPNTSFCFLDIRSPGLGDTAMYLCATKGGGNEQFFGPGTRLTVL.

This chain connects TRBV5-5 to TRBJ1-5; TRBD1 matches 9 bases. Losses at the gene ends were 0 bases for V and 5 bases for J; bases not matched to a gene: 6. This CDR3 comprises 16 residues. Looked up from germline, CDR1 is SGHKS and CDR2 is YYEKEE (reference sequence). As DNA, the CDR3 is TGTGCCAGCAGCTTGGAATCCGGGACAGGGTATCAGCCCCAGCATTTT. The encoded protein is CASSLESGTGYQPQHF.

The chain carries TRBV6-1 and TRBJ2-7, with a possible D match to TRBD2 (5 bases). V gave up 11 bases and J gave up 2 bases, with 16 bases separating them. Per the germline V gene, CDR1 is MNHNS and CDR2 is SASEGT. The CDR3 has 13 residues. The CDR3 coding sequence is TGTGCCTATACCCAGGACGGGACCTACGAGCAGTACTTC. Amino acid sequence: CAYTQDGTYEQYF.

The V gene is TRBV2, the J gene TRBJ2-2, with D possibly TRBD2 on 5 matching bases. The germline V and J ends were trimmed by 6 bases and 3 bases, with 14 bases remaining between them. CDR1 and CDR2 (germline): SNHLY, FYNNEI. This CDR3 region has 15 residues. CDR3 amino acids: CASSENGLYTGELFF. The CDR3, as DNA: TGTGCCAGCAGCGAAAATGGACTGTACACCGGGGAGCTGTTTTTT.

This clone was counted a single time. V is TRBV4-1 and J is TRBJ2-5, with D possibly being TRBD2 (5 bases). The DNA end favors TRBJ2-7, so the J call may be wrong. The CDR3 is 16 amino acids. Germline values: CDR1 MGHRA, CDR2 YSYEKL. The CDR3 DNA reads TGCGCCAGCAGCCAAGATGAGGGCGGTTTTACCTACGAGCAGTACTTC. Amino acid sequence: CASSQDEGGFTYEQYF.

This clone has only a few counts. V is TRBV11-2 and J is TRBJ2-5; D is perhaps TRBD1 (6 bases). Germline V CDR1 and CDR2: SGHAT, FQNNGV. The CDR3 is made up of 15 amino acids. V was clipped by 5 bases and J by 5 bases, with 18 bases between them. The CDR3 region is CASSLLRGTRETQYF. The CDR3 DNA follows: TGTGCCAGCAGCCTATTGAGGGGGACGAGGGAGACCCAGTACTTC.

The CDR3 protein is CASSDPLRGTYEQYF. CDR3 in DNA: TGCGCCAGCAGCGACCCCCTCAGGGGGACCTACGAGCAGTACTTC. The rearrangement uses TRBV5-1 and TRBJ2-7; 7 bases are shared with TRBD1. Germline V gene sequence: CDR1 SGHRS, CDR2 YFSETQ. The CDR3 is 15 amino acids. V shed 4 bases and J 2 bases; nucleotides not matched to a gene: 9. The full variable domain, in which reference TRBV5-1 and TRBJ2-7 provide the parts outside the CDR3, is KAGVTQTPRYLIKTRGQQVTLSCSPISGHRSVSWYQQTPGQGLQFLFEYFSETQRNKGNFPGRFSGRQFSNSRSEMNVSTLELGDSALYLCASSDPLRGTYEQYFGPGTRLTVT.

This sequence joins TRBV25-1 and TRBJ1-5; a possible D gene is TRBD1 (5 bases). The CDR3 sequence is 14 residues long. Looked up from germline, CDR1 is MGHDK and CDR2 is SYGVNS. V was cut by 4 bases and J by 5 bases, with 12 bases left in between. CDR3 nucleotides: TGTGCCAGCAGTGGGCCCCAGGGCCATCAGCCCCAGCATTTT. It is translated as CASSGPQGHQPQHF.

The V call is TRBV5-4, the J call TRBJ1-2, with 7 bases that match TRBD1. Germline lookup yields CDR1 SGHNT and CDR2 YYREEE (reference sequence). The CDR3 length is 15 residues. Trimming took 3 bases from V and 10 from J; bases not matched to a gene: 15. CDR3 nucleotide sequence: TGTGCCAGCAGCTCAGGGGAACAGGGGAGACGCTTCTACACCTTC. Its translation is CASSSGEQGRRFYTF.

This chain links TRBV7-9 with TRBJ2-7; a weak D match, TRBD1 (5 bases). V lost 4 bases, J lost 4 bases, and 17 bases lay in between. This CDR3 is 15 amino acids long. Looked up from germline, CDR1 is SEHNR and CDR2 is FQNEAQ (reference sequence). CDR3 DNA: TGTGCCAGCAGCTCTGACAGTTTGGTCATGTACGAGCAGTACTTC. It is translated as CASSSDSLVMYEQYF. The full variable domain, its missing parts supplied by reference TRBV7-9 and TRBJ2-7, is DTGVSQNPRHKITKRGQNVTFRCDPISEHNRLYWYRQTLGQGPEFLTYFQNEAQLEKSRLLSDRFSAERPKGSFSTLEIQRTEQGDSAMYLCASSSDSLVMYEQYFGPGTRLTVT.

The chain joins TRBV11-3 to TRBJ2-3, with D perhaps matching TRBD2 (6 bases). The CDR3 runs to 15 residues. V gave up 3 bases and J gave up 0 bases, with 10 bases separating them. Looked up from germline, CDR1 is SGHNT and CDR2 is YENEEA. Written as DNA, the CDR3 is TGTGCCAGCAGCTTGGACGGGACTAGCACAGATACGCAGTATTTT. It is translated as CASSLDGTSTDTQYF.

The chain has TRBV2 and TRBJ2-4; 7 bases align to TRBD1. This CDR3 region has 13 residues. Germline CDR1 is SNHLY and CDR2 is FYNNEI. V shed 6 bases, J shed 6 bases, and the junction held 5 bases outside the gene matches. CDR3 amino acids: CASSPGTANIQYF. The CDR3, as DNA: TGTGCCAGCAGCCCCGGGACAGCAAACATTCAGTACTTC.

This chain links TRBV6-4 with TRBJ2-3; 9 nucleotides line up with TRBD2. The trim removed 2 bases at V and 0 bases at J, leaving 0 bases unmatched. The germline V gene encodes CDR1 MRHNA and CDR2 SNTAGT. The CDR3 is 15 residues long. CDR3 sequence (DNA): TGTGCCAGCAGTGACGGGACTAGCAGCACAGATACGCAGTATTTT. This gives the protein CASSDGTSSTDTQYF.

The chain has TRBV5-1 and TRBJ2-3, with TRBD1 matching over 7 bases. From germline, CDR1 is SGHRS and CDR2 YFSETQ. The CDR3 spans 13 residues. The V and J ends lost 4 bases and 4 bases, in that order; junction bases with no gene match: 3. CDR3 DNA: TGCGCCAGCAGCACGGGGACAGCAGATACGCAGTATTTT. It encodes CASSTGTADTQYF.